One sample yielded the 23 T cell receptor beta chains listed below, sequenced in a study of beta chain features in type 1 diabetes. Expressed TCRB transcripts got sequenced, as all isolated RNA was reverse transcribed. The protocol was immunoSEQ multiplex PCR, while the TCRdb copy is restricted to in-frame clones and leaves out a portion. The sample contains 300,000 to 450,000 clones, about 20% of which appear only once. Sequenced input: naive CD4+ T cells from blood. These receptors were taken from a woman aged 18-29 years in good health.

This rearrangement joins TRBV6-7 to TRBJ1-2; TRBD1 is a possible D gene (6 bases). TRBV6-7 is filed as an ORF, its function uncertain. The CDR3 spans 15 residues. The germline V and J ends were trimmed by 2 bases and 4 bases, with 14 bases remaining between them. CDR3 sequence: CASSYTGGRSYGYTF. CDR3 in DNA: TGTGCCAGCAGTTACACCGGGGGGCGGTCCTATGGCTACACCTTC.

The rearrangement uses TRBV5-1 and TRBJ1-5; D is uncertain. This CDR3 spans 13 amino acids. In germline, CDR1 is SGHRS, CDR2 YFSETQ. V was shortened by 1 base and J by 7 bases, with 9 bases between the two germline ends. DNA for the CDR3: TGCGCCAGCAGCTTGTCGGGGATGCAGCCCCAGCATTTT. It is translated as CASSLSGMQPQHF.

The J gene is TRBJ1-2, the V gene TRBV30; D is undetermined. Trimming took off 0 bases at V and 4 bases at J, with 12 bases between the two ends. Germline V lookup: CDR1 GTSNPN, CDR2 SVGIG (reference sequence). The CDR3 runs to 14 residues. The CDR3 DNA sequence: TGTGCCTGGAGTGTAGCCGGTTTTGGCTATGGCTACACCTTC. It specifies CAWSVAGFGYGYTF.

This clone was detected only a few times. The chain has TRBV23-1 and TRBJ2-1; possible D gene TRBD2, 5 bases. TRBV23-1 is known as an ORF, though its function is uncertain. This CDR3 has 16 amino acids. V lost 0 bases to trimming and J lost 4 bases, with 13 bases between them. CDR3 region: CASSQSASPGYNEQFF. The CDR3 coding sequence is TGCGCCAGCAGTCAATCGGCCAGCCCGGGGTACAATGAGCAGTTCTTC.

V is TRBV7-2 and J is TRBJ2-2, with 7 bases aligning to TRBD1. Losses at the gene ends were 7 bases for V and 6 bases for J; bases not matched to a gene: 8. The CDR3 has 14 amino acids. Germline CDR1 and CDR2: SGHTA and FQGNSA. The CDR3 region is CASNVDRQPGELFF. CDR3 DNA sequence: TGTGCCAGCAACGTGGACAGGCAACCCGGGGAGCTGTTTTTT.

The chain's CDR3 is CASSPPLRVYNEQFF. The CDR3 DNA reads TGTGCCAGCAGCCCGCCCCTCAGGGTGTACAATGAGCAGTTCTTC. This chain joins TRBV6-6 and TRBJ2-1; perhaps TRBD1 as D (5 bases). The CDR3 runs to 15 residues. CDR1 MNHNY and CDR2 SVGAGI come from the germline V gene (reference sequence). Trimming took off 6 bases at V and 4 bases at J, with 16 bases between the two ends.

This clone was detected only a few times. The chain has TRBV5-4 and TRBJ2-7, with 9 bases aligning to TRBD2. Trimming at V came to 4 bases and at J to 3 bases, leaving 8 bases not matched to a gene. Germline assignment: CDR1 SGHNT and CDR2 YYREEE (reference sequence). This CDR3 has 15 residues. The CDR3 loop reads CASSERSGGHYEQYF. In DNA, the CDR3 is TGTGCCAGCAGCGAAAGGAGCGGGGGGCACTACGAGCAGTACTTC.

This clone occurred many times. Additional DNA sequences in this sample encode the identical CDR3. V and J are TRBV18 and TRBJ2-5; D not certain. The CDR3 has 12 amino acids. The V and J ends lost 1 base and 5 bases respectively, with 5 bases between them. Germline CDR1 reads KGHSH; CDR2 reads LQKENI. CDR3 sequence: CASSPRAETQYF. The CDR3 nucleotides are TGTGCCAGCTCACCACGGGCGGAGACCCAGTACTTC.

This chain uses TRBV6-1 with TRBJ1-6; 7 bases fit TRBD1. The CDR3 has 14 residues. Germline values: CDR1 MNHNS, CDR2 SASEGT. The V and J ends lost 5 bases and 10 bases, in that order; junction bases with no gene match: 8. CDR3 in amino acids: CASSWGQPTSPLHF. The CDR3 coding sequence is TGTGCCAGCAGTTGGGGACAGCCTACATCACCCCTCCACTTT.

The V gene is TRBV9, the J gene TRBJ2-1, with 7 bases fitting TRBD2. The CDR3 spans 16 residues. Trimming took 0 bases from V and 6 from J; bases not matched to a gene: 9. Germline V gives CDR1 SGDLS, CDR2 YYNGEE. Here the CDR3 DNA reads TGTGCCAGCAGCGTAGATGGCGGGAGCTATGGCAATGAGCAGTTCTTC. Translating gives CASSVDGGSYGNEQFF. The full variable domain, rest sourced from reference TRBV9 and TRBJ2-1, is DSGVTQTPKHLITATGQRVTLRCSPRSGDLSVYWYQQSLDQGLQFLIQYYNGEERAKGNILERFSAQQFPDLHSELNLSSLELGDSALYFCASSVDGGSYGNEQFFGPGTRLTVL.

V usage is TRBV5-1 and J usage is TRBJ2-3; D remains ambiguous. Germline loops: CDR1 SGHRS, CDR2 YFSETQ. The V end lost 4 bases, the J end lost 6 bases, and 15 bases lay between the germline ends. This CDR3 contains 14 residues. The CDR3 here is CASSNPGSGDTQYF. The DNA for the CDR3 is TGCGCCAGCAGCAACCCTGGCTCCGGGGATACGCAGTATTTT.

This clone has just a few counts. This rearrangement joins TRBV18 to TRBJ2-7; D might be TRBD2 (6 bases). Trimming stripped 3 bases from V and 5 bases from J, with 17 bases between. Germline values: CDR1 KGHSH, CDR2 LQKENI. The CDR3 is made up of 15 amino acids. The CDR3 bases are TGTGCCAGCTCACCGATGGCGGGAAGTGGGAACGAGCAGTACTTC. This gives the protein CASSPMAGSGNEQYF.

This clone was seen more than once but under ten times. The V call is TRBV7-6, the J call TRBJ1-3, with D perhaps matching TRBD1 (5 bases). The CDR3 loop spans 16 amino acids. The V end was cut by 1 base, the J end by 0 bases, with 10 bases between. Germline assignment: CDR1 SGHVS and CDR2 FNYEAQ. CDR3 protein: CASSLGGFTSGNTIYF. The CDR3 DNA reads TGTGCCAGCAGCTTAGGGGGCTTTACCTCTGGAAACACCATATATTTT.

This clone was detected only a few times. The gene calls are TRBV7-2 and TRBJ2-6; no reliable D call. The length of the CDR3 is 15 residues. Trimming shortened V by 7 bases and J by 0 bases, and 10 bases separated the two germline ends. The germline CDR1 and CDR2 sequences are SGHTA and FQGNSA. This chain's CDR3 is CASKSSGSGANVLTF. CDR3 sequence (DNA): TGTGCCAGCAAGTCATCGGGCTCTGGGGCCAACGTCCTGACTTTC.

The count of this clone is one. The chain carries TRBV7-9 and TRBJ2-5, with 7 bases lining up with TRBD1. Germline V gives CDR1 SEHNR, CDR2 FQNEAQ (reference sequence). This CDR3 contains 16 residues. V trimming: 1 base; J trimming: 5 bases; junction bases outside the gene matches: 10. In DNA, the CDR3 is TGTGCCAGCAGCTTAGGACCTGTCGACAGGGAGGAGACCCAGTACTTC. As protein: CASSLGPVDREETQYF.

The rearrangement uses TRBV5-6 and TRBJ1-1, with 9 positions matching TRBD1. Per the germline V gene, CDR1 is SGHDT and CDR2 is YYEEEE. J gave up 8 bases and V 0 bases, and 2 bases lay outside the gene matches. The CDR3 has 13 residues. The CDR3 DNA follows: TGTGCCAGCAGCTTGGACAGGGGGCGCGAAGCTTTCTTT. It is translated as CASSLDRGREAFF.

The rearrangement uses TRBV4-3 and TRBJ2-1; 11 nucleotides line up with TRBD1. Germline lookup yields CDR1 LGHNA and CDR2 YSLEER. There are 15 residues in the CDR3. The V gene end was trimmed by 9 bases and the J gene end by 7 bases; junction bases not matched to a gene: 11. Here the CDR3 reads CASSFRDRGWNEQFF. The CDR3 DNA follows: TGCGCCAGTTCTTTCCGGGACAGGGGGTGGAATGAGCAGTTCTTC.

This clone turned up a few times. V and J are TRBV7-9 and TRBJ1-2; tentatively, D is TRBD1 (5 bases). Between the trimmed V and J ends, which lost 2 bases and 3 bases, there was a span of 10 bases. The CDR3 is 14 residues long. Looked up from germline, CDR1 is SEHNR and CDR2 is FQNEAQ (reference sequence). CDR3 DNA: TGTGCCAGCAGCTTAATAGGGGTTGACTATGGCTACACCTTC. Translating gives CASSLIGVDYGYTF. Using reference TRBV7-9 and TRBJ1-2 for the parts outside the CDR3, the full variable domain is DTGVSQNPRHKITKRGQNVTFRCDPISEHNRLYWYRQTLGQGPEFLTYFQNEAQLEKSRLLSDRFSAERPKGSFSTLEIQRTEQGDSAMYLCASSLIGVDYGYTFGSGTRLTVV.

The chain combines TRBV2 with TRBJ2-6, with no clear D. The V gene's germline CDR1 is SNHLY and CDR2 FYNNEI. The V gene lost 5 bases and the J gene lost 1 base, with 12 bases spanning the gap. CDR3 size: 16 residues. CDR3 in DNA: TGTGCCAGCAGTCCTCTAAGATCTTCTGGGGCCAACGTCCTGACTTTC. It is translated as CASSPLRSSGANVLTF.

Concerning this clone: The sample holds other DNA sequences that translate to the same CDR3. The CDR3 protein is CASRSEETQYF. The CDR3 DNA follows: TGCGCCAGCAGGTCGGAAGAGACCCAGTACTTC. V is TRBV5-1 and J is TRBJ2-5; D unresolved. The CDR3 runs to 11 residues. V lost 5 bases to trimming and J lost 3 bases, with 5 bases between them. Per the germline V gene, CDR1 is SGHRS and CDR2 is YFSETQ. Full variable domain (outside the CDR3, taken from reference TRBV5-1 and TRBJ2-5): KAGVTQTPRYLIKTRGQQVTLSCSPISGHRSVSWYQQTPGQGLQFLFEYFSETQRNKGNFPGRFSGRQFSNSRSEMNVSTLELGDSALYLCASRSEETQYFGPGTRLLVL.

This clone was picked up a small number of times. The chain combines TRBV5-1 with TRBJ1-3; no firm D call. The germline V gene encodes CDR1 SGHRS and CDR2 YFSETQ. The V end was cut by 4 bases, the J end by 2 bases, with 10 bases between. CDR3 length: 14 amino acids. The CDR3 nucleotides are TGCGCCAGCAGCGTCGACTCTGCTGGAAACACCATATATTTT. Translating it yields CASSVDSAGNTIYF.

The J gene is TRBJ2-7, the V gene TRBV18, with 10 nucleotides matching TRBD1. Looked up from germline, CDR1 is KGHSH and CDR2 is LQKENI. Trimming took 6 bases from V and 7 from J; bases not matched to a gene: 9. The CDR3 loop spans 14 amino acids. The chain's CDR3 is CASSRGQGLEEQYF. In DNA form, the CDR3 reads TGTGCCAGCTCCCGGGGACAGGGGTTAGAGGAGCAGTACTTC.

Only a few counts were recorded for this clone. The V and J genes are TRBV15 and TRBJ1-2; a weak D match, TRBD1 (5 bases). The CDR3 is made up of 15 amino acids. V was cut by 3 bases and J by 3 bases, with 14 bases left in between. Germline V gene sequence: CDR1 LNHNV, CDR2 YYDKDF (reference sequence). The CDR3 loop is CATSRAQGSYYGYTF. For the CDR3, the DNA is TGTGCCACCAGCAGGGCGCAGGGTTCTTACTATGGCTACACCTTC.